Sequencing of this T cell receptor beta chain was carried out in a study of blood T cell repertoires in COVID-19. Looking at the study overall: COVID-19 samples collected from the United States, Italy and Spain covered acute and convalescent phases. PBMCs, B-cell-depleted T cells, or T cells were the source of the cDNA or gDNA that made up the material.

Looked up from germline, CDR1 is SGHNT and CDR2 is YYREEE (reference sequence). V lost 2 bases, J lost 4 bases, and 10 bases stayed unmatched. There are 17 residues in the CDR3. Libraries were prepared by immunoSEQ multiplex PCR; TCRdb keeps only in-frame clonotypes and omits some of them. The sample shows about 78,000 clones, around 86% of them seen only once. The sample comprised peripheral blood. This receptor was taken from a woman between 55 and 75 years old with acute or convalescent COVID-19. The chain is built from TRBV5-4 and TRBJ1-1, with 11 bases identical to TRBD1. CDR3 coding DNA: TGTGCCAGCAGCTTCGGTAGGACAGGGGGCCGAGGCACTGAAGCTTTCTTT. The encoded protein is CASSFGRTGGRGTEAFF.